This TCR beta chain was sequenced for a study of blood T cell repertoires in COVID-19. About the research overall: Italy, Spain and the United States were the sources of the convalescent and acute COVID-19 samples. The analysed material was cDNA or gDNA that came from T cells, B-cell-depleted T cells, or PBMCs.

The CDR3 is made up of 16 amino acids. The junction had 17 bases not matched to a gene; V was cut back by 9 bases and J by 8 bases. The germline V gene encodes CDR1 KGHDR and CDR2 SFDVKD. Original data processing: Quantification of nucleated cells was approximated via reference gene primer amplification. The data were produced by immunoSEQ multiplex PCR, yet TCRdb's version contains in-frame clones alone and is incomplete. That table is the source of V, J and clone size, and D and trimming were worked out from the DNA. The table shows tens of thousands of clones, with around 90% occurring only once. The genes are TRBV24-1 and TRBJ2-1, with 8 nucleotides matching TRBD2. Source material: peripheral blood. The TCR comes from a man in his sixties with acute or convalescent COVID-19. The CDR3 loop reads CATARGGPTEAYEQFF. CDR3 nucleotide sequence: TGTGCCACCGCTCGGGGGGGGCCAACAGAGGCCTATGAGCAGTTCTTC.